One and the same sample provided the 27 T cell receptor beta chains below, sequenced in a study of shared clonotypes between healthy human individuals. Repertoires were generated with immunoSEQ multiplex PCR, while TCRdb's copy carries only in-frame clones and drops some. Of roughly 2.2 million clones listed, about 92% are singletons. Material: naive CD4+ T cells from PBMCs. As to subset: CD45RA+ positively selected. The origin of the receptors is a young man in good health. Some clones in this sample may be carry-over from other donors' samples.

This chain uses TRBV5-1 with TRBJ1-1; D gene unclear. The germline V gene encodes CDR1 SGHRS and CDR2 YFSETQ. CDR3 length: 14 amino acids. V gave up 7 bases and J gave up 3 bases, with 16 bases separating them. The CDR3 nucleotides are TGCGCCAGCCGCCCACCGGGATCTCACACTGAAGCTTTCTTT. Residues: CASRPPGSHTEAFF.

This rearrangement joins TRBV6-5 to TRBJ1-3; TRBD1 agrees at 9 bases. Trimming at V came to 5 bases and at J to 5 bases, leaving 7 bases not matched to a gene. Germline V CDR1 and CDR2: MNHEY, SVGAGI. This CDR3 spans 15 amino acids. The CDR3 DNA reads as TGTGCCAGCAGTCGGACAGGGGAGACGAGAAACACCATATATTTT. It encodes CASSRTGETRNTIYF.

The chain links TRBV28 to TRBJ2-2, with D unclear. V gave up 1 base and J gave up 0 bases, with 0 bases separating them. Germline CDR1 reads MDHEN; CDR2 reads SYDVKM. The CDR3 is 13 amino acids. The CDR3 region has the DNA TGTGCCAGCAGTTTATCGAACACCGGGGAGCTGTTTTTT. Translating it yields CASSLSNTGELFF. Filled out from reference TRBV28 and TRBJ2-2, the complete variable domain reads DVKVTQSSRYLVKRTGEKVFLECVQDMDHENMFWYRQDPGLGLRLIYFSYDVKMKEKGDIPEGYSVSREKKERFSLILESASTNQTSMYLCASSLSNTGELFFGEGSRLTVL.

This chain links TRBV20-1 with TRBJ2-3; no clear D. Germline V CDR1 and CDR2: DFQATT, SNEGSKA (reference sequence). This CDR3 contains 11 residues. The CDR3 DNA follows: TGCACCCCAGGAGAGACAGATACGCAGTATTTT. It translates to CTPGETDTQYF.

The count of this clone is one. The gene calls are TRBV28 and TRBJ1-1; no clear D. The CDR3 has 15 amino acids. The germline gives CDR1 MDHEN, CDR2 SYDVKM. V was shortened by 2 bases and J by 1 base, with 11 bases between the two germline ends. The DNA of the CDR3 is TGTGCCAGCAGTTTAGTTCTCAGCCCGAACACTGAAGCTTTCTTT. Residues: CASSLVLSPNTEAFF. The complete variable domain, with remaining parts taken from reference TRBV28 and TRBJ1-1, reads DVKVTQSSRYLVKRTGEKVFLECVQDMDHENMFWYRQDPGLGLRLIYFSYDVKMKEKGDIPEGYSVSREKKERFSLILESASTNQTSMYLCASSLVLSPNTEAFFGQGTRLTVV.

With regard to this clone: The same CDR3 also results from other DNA sequences found in this sample. The chain links TRBV5-1 to TRBJ2-5; 11 bases agree with TRBD2. The ends lost 4 bases at V and 1 base at J; junction bases unmatched: 3. The germline CDR1 and CDR2 sequences are SGHRS and YFSETQ. The CDR3 is made up of 15 amino acids. CDR3 loop: CASSPGLAGQETQYF. DNA for the CDR3: TGCGCCAGCAGCCCCGGACTAGCGGGCCAAGAGACCCAGTACTTC.

This chain links TRBV7-2 with TRBJ1-2; 8 nucleotides match TRBD1. The CDR3 has 15 residues. V gave up 5 bases and J gave up 4 bases; unmatched junction bases: 9. In germline, CDR1 is SGHTA, CDR2 FQGNSA. The CDR3 sequence: CASSPRTGLGYGYTF. CDR3 nucleotide sequence: TGTGCCAGCAGCCCAAGGACAGGGCTTGGCTATGGCTACACCTTC.

The gene calls are TRBV29-1 and TRBJ2-7, with D tentatively TRBD1 or TRBD2 (5 bases each). The CDR3 covers 13 residues. Germline lookup yields CDR1 SQVTM and CDR2 ANQGSEA. The V end lost 3 bases, the J end lost 9 bases, and 18 bases lay between the germline ends. The CDR3 nucleotides read TGCAGCGTTGACGAGGGATCGGGGACCTCGCAGTACTTC. Residues: CSVDEGSGTSQYF.

V is TRBV10-3 and J is TRBJ2-1; 11 bases are shared with TRBD2. Looked up from germline, CDR1 is ENHRY and CDR2 is SYGVKD. Trimming took 5 bases from V and 2 from J; bases not matched to a gene: 2. This CDR3 comprises 15 residues. The DNA for the CDR3 is TGTGCCATCAGTCCGGGACTAGCGGCCTACAATGAGCAGTTCTTC. It specifies CAISPGLAAYNEQFF.

This clone appeared once. The chain carries TRBV5-4 and TRBJ2-3; a possible D gene is TRBD2 (7 bases). CDR3 length: 13 residues. CDR1 SGHNT and CDR2 YYREEE come from the germline V gene (reference sequence). V lost 0 bases, J lost 8 bases, and 10 bases lay in between. The CDR3 bases are TGTGCCAGCAGCTTGGGAGGGGGGGGTACGCAGTATTTT. It translates to CASSLGGGGTQYF. Filled out from reference TRBV5-4 and TRBJ2-3, the complete variable domain reads ETGVTQSPTHLIKTRGQQVTLRCSSQSGHNTVSWYQQALGQGPQFIFQYYREEENGRGNFPPRFSGLQFPNYSSELNVNALELDDSALYLCASSLGGGGTQYFGPGTRLTVL.

This chain links TRBV15 with TRBJ2-6; 9 bases fit TRBD2. In germline, CDR1 is LNHNV, CDR2 YYDKDF (reference sequence). V trimming: 1 base; J trimming: 3 bases; junction bases outside the gene matches: 1. The length of the CDR3 is 16 residues. Written as DNA, the CDR3 is TGTGCCACCAGCAGAGGAGCGGGAGGTGGGGCCAACGTCCTGACTTTC. Protein product: CATSRGAGGGANVLTF. The full variable domain, with the rest looked up from reference TRBV15 and TRBJ2-6, is DAMVIQNPRYQVTQFGKPVTLSCSQTLNHNVMYWYQQKSSQAPKLLFHYYDKDFNNEADTPDNFQSRRPNTSFCFLDIRSPGLGDTAMYLCATSRGAGGGANVLTFGAGSRLTVL.

The genes are TRBV10-3 and TRBJ1-1; a weak D match, TRBD1 (5 bases). Trimming removed 2 bases at V and 5 bases at J, with 9 bases between. Germline CDR1 and CDR2: ENHRY and SYGVKD. The CDR3 covers 13 residues. This CDR3 is CAISETGGTEAFF. In DNA, the CDR3 is TGTGCCATCAGTGAGACAGGAGGAACTGAAGCTTTCTTT.

The V gene is TRBV7-2, the J gene TRBJ1-5; D call uncertain. This CDR3 comprises 15 residues. The germline CDR1 and CDR2 sequences are SGHTA and FQGNSA. V lost 5 bases and J 7 bases, leaving 18 bases between the germline ends. Here the CDR3 DNA reads TGTGCCAGCAGCAGCAAAACACCCCCCCAGCAGCCCCAGCATTTT. It translates to CASSSKTPPQQPQHF.

This chain connects TRBV11-3 to TRBJ2-2, with no clear D. Between the trimmed V and J ends, which lost 1 base and 0 bases, there was a span of 6 bases. In germline, CDR1 is SGHNT, CDR2 YENEEA. The CDR3 consists of 15 residues. CDR3 amino acids: CASSLGPTNTGELFF. CDR3 DNA sequence: TGTGCCAGCAGCTTAGGGCCTACGAACACCGGGGAGCTGTTTTTT.

The rearrangement joins TRBV7-3 to TRBJ2-2; D gene uncertain. From germline, CDR1 is SGHTA and CDR2 FQGTGA. Trimming left V 3 bases short and J 0 bases short, with 11 bases between. The CDR3 extends over 16 amino acids. The CDR3 region has the DNA TGTGCCAGCAGCTTCAAATGGGCGGCGAACACCGGGGAGCTGTTTTTT. It yields the protein CASSFKWAANTGELFF.

This clone was recorded only once. The J gene is TRBJ1-4, the V gene TRBV6-1, with D possibly matching TRBD1 (5 bases). The V gene's germline CDR1 is MNHNS and CDR2 SASEGT. The CDR3 loop spans 13 amino acids. With 3 bases removed from V and 6 bases from J, the gap between germline ends came to 8 bases. CDR3 residues: CASSESGYEKLFF. In DNA form, the CDR3 reads TGTGCCAGCAGTGAGTCAGGGTATGAAAAACTGTTTTTT.

The chain joins TRBV28 to TRBJ2-7; TRBD1 aligns across 12 bases. The CDR3 extends over 13 amino acids. Germline loops: CDR1 MDHEN, CDR2 SYDVKM. J gave up 5 bases and V 10 bases, and 6 bases lay outside the gene matches. CDR3 sequence reads: CATLGQGADEQYF. The CDR3, as DNA: TGTGCCACCTTGGGACAGGGGGCCGACGAGCAGTACTTC.

J is TRBJ2-2 and V is TRBV15, with 8 bases fitting TRBD1. V gave up 2 bases and J gave up 6 bases; unmatched junction bases: 8. CDR1 is LNHNV, CDR2 YYDKDF, per germline (reference sequence). This CDR3 comprises 16 residues. Here the CDR3 DNA reads TGTGCCACCAGCAGACGACAGGGGATGGTCCCCGGGGAGCTGTTTTTT. Amino acid sequence: CATSRRQGMVPGELFF.

J is TRBJ1-2 and V is TRBV6-6; tentatively, D is TRBD1 (6 bases). The germline CDR1 and CDR2 sequences are MNHNY and SVGAGI (reference sequence). The CDR3 is made up of 15 amino acids. Trimming took 0 bases from V and 5 from J, leaving 13 bases between them. CDR3 DNA: TGTGCCAGCAGTTACTCGACGGGGGGCGGGTATGGCTACACCTTC. Encoded protein: CASSYSTGGGYGYTF.

The chain uses TRBV19 and TRBJ1-3, with D uncertain. Trimming left V 5 bases short and J 0 bases short, with 14 bases between. The germline gives CDR1 LNHDA, CDR2 SQIVND (reference sequence). CDR3 length: 16 amino acids. The CDR3 nucleotides are TGTGCCAGTAGTCCGACGAGGCTGAGCTCTGGAAACACCATATATTTT. Protein sequence: CASSPTRLSSGNTIYF.

This clone was picked up one time. The chain recombines TRBV5-1 with TRBJ1-2, with TRBD1 as a possible D gene (6 bases). The CDR3 runs 15 residues. Germline CDR1 SGHRS, CDR2 YFSETQ. Trimming cost V 0 bases and J 4 bases, with 13 bases left between them. CDR3 sequence reads: CASSLGPGESYGYTF. The CDR3 coding sequence is TGCGCCAGCAGCTTGGGACCAGGGGAAAGCTATGGCTACACCTTC.

The genes are TRBV7-9 and TRBJ2-3; 7 bases are a match to TRBD2. The V gene end was trimmed by 5 bases and the J gene end by 4 bases; junction bases not matched to a gene: 9. The CDR3 consists of 15 residues. Germline CDR1 and CDR2: SEHNR and FQNEAQ (reference sequence). The CDR3 loop is CASSLGLPGADTQYF. As DNA, the CDR3 is TGTGCCAGCAGCCTGGGACTACCTGGGGCAGATACGCAGTATTTT.

V and J are TRBV19 and TRBJ2-2, with 7 bases identical to TRBD1. CDR1 is LNHDA, CDR2 SQIVND, per germline (reference sequence). The CDR3 is 16 amino acids. With V trimmed by 1 base and J by 4 bases, 6 bases remained unmatched. The DNA of the CDR3 is TGTGCCAGTAGTATAGTGCCAGGGGGAAGCACCGGGGAGCTGTTTTTT. Its protein product is CASSIVPGGSTGELFF.

Concerning this clone: In the same sample, other DNA sequences code for this CDR3. The V call is TRBV6-5, the J call TRBJ1-5; no clear D gene. In germline, CDR1 is MNHEY, CDR2 SVGAGI. V dropped 2 bases and J dropped 4 bases, with 6 bases sitting between them. This CDR3 is built from 13 residues. DNA for the CDR3: TGTGCCAGCAGTTACGCCGGAAATCAGCCCCAGCATTTT. Amino acid sequence: CASSYAGNQPQHF.

V gene TRBV19 combines with J gene TRBJ1-5; D is uncertain. Deletions cut 5 bases from V and 9 bases from J, with 23 bases between. Germline V gene lookup returns CDR1 LNHDA and CDR2 SQIVND (reference sequence). CDR3 length: 16 amino acids. CDR3 sequence: CASSAQPRQDLGPQHF. The CDR3 coding sequence is TGTGCCAGTAGTGCTCAACCCCGGCAGGATTTGGGGCCCCAGCATTTT.

The chain employs TRBV6-6 and TRBJ1-1; D is uncertain. Trimming removed 7 bases at V and 3 bases at J, with 9 bases between. This CDR3 has 12 residues. From germline, CDR1 is MNHNY and CDR2 SVGAGI (reference sequence). CDR3 sequence reads: CASTRRYTEAFF. CDR3 sequence (DNA): TGTGCCAGCACTCGACGGTACACTGAAGCTTTCTTT.

J is TRBJ1-1 and V is TRBV7-6, with no clear D. The germline V and J ends were trimmed by 1 base and 0 bases, with 9 bases remaining between them. The CDR3 contains 15 residues. The germline V gene encodes CDR1 SGHVS and CDR2 FNYEAQ. CDR3 DNA sequence: TGTGCCAGCAGCTTAGATCTACGGATGAACACTGAAGCTTTCTTT. Translated, it gives CASSLDLRMNTEAFF.